Following are 13 T cell receptor beta chains from one sample sequenced in a study of OX40 agonist ivuxolimab in advanced cancers. Data came from immunoSEQ multiplex PCR; TCRdb stores just in-frame clones and leaves some out. The sample records tens of thousands of clones, roughly 85% being singletons. The sequenced sample was CD4+ or CD8+ T cells sorted from blood, obtained in a trial of the OX40 agonist ivuxolimab. The source of these receptors is an adult with an advanced solid tumor such as melanoma, head and neck, liver or kidney cancer.

A single count supports this clone. The chain links TRBV6-5 to TRBJ2-7, with 8 bases aligning to TRBD1. Germline assignment: CDR1 MNHEY and CDR2 SVGAGI. CDR3 length: 13 amino acids. J gave up 1 base and V 5 bases, and 1 base lay outside the gene matches. DNA for the CDR3: TGTGCCAGCAGTCGACAGGGGTCCTACGAGCAGTACTTC. This codes for CASSRQGSYEQYF.

The gene calls are TRBV7-8 and TRBJ2-3; D unclear. This CDR3 has 16 amino acids. Germline V gene data show CDR1 as SGHVS and CDR2 as FQNEAQ. Trimming removed 5 bases from V and 2 bases from J, with 17 bases in between. CDR3 sequence: CASSQLNRKNTDTQYF. In DNA form, the CDR3 reads TGTGCCAGCAGCCAGCTCAACCGGAAGAACACAGATACGCAGTATTTT.

This chain connects TRBV7-8 to TRBJ1-3; D is uncertain. The CDR3 extends over 14 amino acids. V was cut by 4 bases and J by 5 bases, with 12 bases left in between. Germline CDR1 reads SGHVS; CDR2 reads FQNEAQ. The CDR3 reads CASSSLNPRNTIYF. DNA of the CDR3: TGTGCCAGCAGCTCTCTGAACCCGAGAAACACCATATATTTT. The full variable domain, its missing parts supplied by reference TRBV7-8 and TRBJ1-3, is GAGVSQSPRYKVAKRGQDVALRCDPISGHVSLFWYQQALGQGPEFLTYFQNEAQLDKSGLPSDRFFAERPEGSVSTLKIQRTQQEDSAVYLCASSSLNPRNTIYFGEGSWLTVV.

J is TRBJ2-2 and V is TRBV5-1; D not resolved. V was clipped by 5 bases and J by 6 bases, with 8 bases between them. Germline values: CDR1 SGHRS, CDR2 YFSETQ. CDR3 size: 12 residues. CDR3 bases: TGCGCCAGCAGAAAGGCCCCCGGGGAGCTGTTTTTT. It codes for CASRKAPGELFF.

The chain is built from TRBV6-5 and TRBJ2-1; 7 bases fit TRBD2. The CDR3 loop spans 16 amino acids. Germline CDR1 is MNHEY and CDR2 is SVGAGI. Trimming at V came to 2 bases and at J to 0 bases, leaving 4 bases not matched to a gene. The CDR3 sequence: CASSYGGSDSYNEQFF. CDR3 sequence (DNA): TGTGCCAGCAGTTACGGCGGGAGCGACTCCTACAATGAGCAGTTCTTC.

J is TRBJ2-1 and V is TRBV4-2; D call uncertain. V shed 0 bases and J shed 9 bases, with 15 bases lying between them. Germline loops: CDR1 LGHNA, CDR2 YNFKEQ. This CDR3 is built from 15 residues. This CDR3 is CASSQDWAAWGEQFF. DNA for the CDR3: TGTGCCAGCAGCCAAGATTGGGCGGCTTGGGGTGAGCAGTTCTTC.

The rearrangement uses TRBV28 and TRBJ1-1, with unresolved D. The CDR3 consists of 15 residues. Germline V CDR1 and CDR2: MDHEN, SYDVKM. V was cut by 7 bases and J by 1 base, with 16 bases left in between. CDR3 residues: CASTPHSTGNTEAFF. In DNA form, the CDR3 reads TGTGCCAGCACCCCCCACAGTACGGGGAACACTGAAGCTTTCTTT.

V is TRBV6-5 and J is TRBJ1-4; TRBD1 is a possible D gene (5 bases). The CDR3 runs 16 residues. V was trimmed by 0 bases and J by 0 bases, leaving 8 bases between them. Germline V CDR1 and CDR2: MNHEY, SVGAGI. CDR3 bases: TGTGCCAGCAGTTACTCGAAAGGGGCAACTAATGAAAAACTGTTTTTT. Protein sequence: CASSYSKGATNEKLFF.

CDR3 bases: TGTGCCAGTAGTAGAATGGGAAACACCATATATTTT. Protein sequence: CASSRMGNTIYF. The chain combines TRBV19 with TRBJ1-3; D unresolved. The CDR3 has 12 amino acids. From germline, CDR1 is LNHDA and CDR2 SQIVND (reference sequence). The V end lost 4 bases, the J end lost 4 bases, and 5 bases lay between the germline ends.

DNA of the CDR3: TGTGCCAGCAGTGAGCTTGCGGGGGATACGCAGTATTTT. Protein sequence: CASSELAGDTQYF. The chain combines TRBV2 with TRBJ2-3; D possibly corresponds to TRBD2 (6 bases). CDR1 and CDR2 from the germline V gene are SNHLY and FYNNEI. This CDR3 has 13 residues. Trimming removed 3 bases at V and 6 bases at J, with 10 bases between.

The V call is TRBV5-1, the J call TRBJ2-3; 7 nucleotides align to TRBD2. Germline V gene data show CDR1 as SGHRS and CDR2 as YFSETQ. This CDR3 has 16 amino acids. Unmatched junction bases numbered 10, after V lost 0 bases and J lost 6 bases. As DNA, the CDR3 is TGCGCCAGCAGCTTGGGACCGGGGGGATCACAGGATACGCAGTATTTT. Translating it yields CASSLGPGGSQDTQYF.

A few counts support this clone. The chain combines TRBV18 with TRBJ2-5; 10 positions agree with TRBD2. Looked up from germline, CDR1 is KGHSH and CDR2 is LQKENI. This CDR3 comprises 16 residues. V gave up 4 bases and J gave up 4 bases; unmatched junction bases: 9. CDR3 protein: CASSQSLAGSGETQYF. The CDR3 nucleotides read TGTGCCAGCTCACAATCACTAGCGGGAAGTGGAGAGACCCAGTACTTC.

V gene TRBV19 combines with J gene TRBJ2-2; perhaps TRBD2 as D (5 bases). Trimming took 6 bases from V and 5 from J, leaving 13 bases between them. The CDR3 covers 14 residues. Germline V gene lookup returns CDR1 LNHDA and CDR2 SQIVND (reference sequence). The CDR3 nucleotides read TGTGCCAGTAGGCGCAGCGGCCAGACCGGGGAGCTGTTTTTT. It is translated as CASRRSGQTGELFF.